One T cell receptor beta chain is described in this entry. The antigen it recognizes is unknown. It has no much larger one-base neighbor in the sample; base qualities were not kept. In the germline V gene (reference sequence), CDR1 corresponds to SGHKS and CDR2 to YYEKEE. The junction shows trimming of 3 bases on V and 1 base on J, plus 10 bases between the germline ends. The CDR3 has 14 amino acids, counting the end cysteine and phenylalanine. Kept here is only the CDR3 DNA, which spans 42 bases and is read in frame from base 1. Whole blood was collected in K2EDTA tubes by collaborating institutions according to the institutions' own protocols. For TCRbeta analysis, collaborators shipped samples in one of three forms: frozen whole blood, isolated PBMCs, or DNA extracted from either of those sample types. The sample is drawn from a study of blood T cell repertoires in COVID-19 (dated by TCRdb to 2020 to 2022). Context from the whole study: Collaborator samples came from the United States, Italy and Spain and covered acute and convalescent phases of COVID-19. The repertoires were made available in a free public database intended to serve as a resource for research on the immune response to SARS-CoV-2. Where HLA class I and class II types were available, the types were taken from metadata supplied by the sample provider, not from assay-based typing. The samples were drawn from the first 160 participants of the ongoing ImmuneRACE study and from about 1,200 subjects provided by 6 global collaborators. The material from the prospective study consisted of cDNA or gDNA derived from T cells, B-cell-depleted T cells, or PBMCs. A de-identified subject ID, COVID-19 status, age in years and sex were almost always included in the sample metadata. Subjects who had been exposed to COVID-19, were actively infected with it, or had recovered from it provided the deeply sampled blood TCRbeta repertoires that made up the dataset. Here is what the overall study found, with its caveats: The amount of clinical and demographic metadata varied by source and participant and was provided uncurated.

TCRbeta CDR3 regions were amplified from genomic DNA by means of the immunoSEQ Assay, a bias-controlled multiplex PCR. The published analysis was carried out like this. The number of nucleated cells in each sample was estimated from the amplification of reference gene primers within the assay. Sequence reads were collapsed and filtered to measure the absolute abundance of every unique TCRbeta CDR3 rearrangement. For each sample, productive Simpson clonality was calculated as the square root of Simpson's diversity index across productive rearrangements. Held by TCRdb, this immuneACCESS table contains in-frame sequences only and omits some clones. Under half of the omission traces to an unresolved V gene where checked; the cause of the rest is unknown. V, J and clone size derive from that table, while D and trimming were established from the DNA sequence. This sample comprises under 80,000 clones, 86% of them detected only once. Clones ranked in the top ten supply around a sixth of the sample.

Input material: peripheral blood. The V gene is TRBV5-5 and the J gene is TRBJ1-1; too little of a D gene remains to name it. The origin of this receptor is a man of 80 years or more in a cohort sampled during active COVID-19. The CDR3 in this case is CASSSARQNTEAFF. The DNA is TGTGCCAGCAGCTCGGCCCGACAGAACACTGAAGCTTTCTTT. This CDR3, with the reference TRBV5-5 and TRBJ1-1 proteins standing in past its ends, gives the full variable domain DAGVTQSPTHLIKTRGQQVTLRCSPISGHKSVSWYQQVLGQGPQFIFQYYEKEERGRGNFPDRFSARQFPNYSSELNVNALLLGDSALYLCASSSARQNTEAFFGQGTRLTVV.